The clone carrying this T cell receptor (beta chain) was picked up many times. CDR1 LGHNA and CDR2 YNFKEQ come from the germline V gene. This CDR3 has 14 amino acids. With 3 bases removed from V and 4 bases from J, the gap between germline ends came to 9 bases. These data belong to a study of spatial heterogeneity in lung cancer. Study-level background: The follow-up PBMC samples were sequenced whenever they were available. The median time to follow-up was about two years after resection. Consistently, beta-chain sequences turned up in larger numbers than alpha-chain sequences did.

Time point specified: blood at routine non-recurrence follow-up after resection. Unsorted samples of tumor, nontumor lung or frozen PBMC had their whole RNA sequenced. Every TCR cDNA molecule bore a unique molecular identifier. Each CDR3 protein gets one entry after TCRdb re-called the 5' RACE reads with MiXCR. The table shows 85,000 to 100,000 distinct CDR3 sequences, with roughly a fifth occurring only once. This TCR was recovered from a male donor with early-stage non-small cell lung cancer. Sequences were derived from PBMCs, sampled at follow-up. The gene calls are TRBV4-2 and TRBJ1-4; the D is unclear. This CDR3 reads CASSQEGYNEKLFF. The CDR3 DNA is TGTGCCAGCAGCCAGGAAGGGTATAATGAAAAACTGTTTTTT.